What follows is one T cell receptor beta chain and its context. The source of the sample is a study of T cell changes during pregnancy in multiple sclerosis. Assay used: immunoSEQ multiplex PCR; TCRdb lists only in-frame clones, some missing. Of some 40,000 clones in the sample, more than 70% are singletons; the top ten hold roughly 4%. The sequenced sample was CD8+ T cells from peripheral blood mononuclear cells, obtained in the first trimester of pregnancy. The receptor was isolated from a female donor with multiple sclerosis, enrolled in a pregnancy study.

CDR3 loop: CASSSVTGEEKLFF. Here the CDR3 DNA reads TGTGCCAGCAGTTCGGTGACAGGGGAAGAAAAACTGTTTTTT. The chain is built from TRBV6-6 and TRBJ1-4; 8 bases are a match to TRBD1. CDR1 is MNHNY, CDR2 SVGAGI, per germline (reference sequence). V dropped 4 bases and J dropped 8; count of bases not matched to a gene: 6. The CDR3 totals 14 residues.